This T cell receptor (beta chain) was identified during a study of blood T cells in healthy people across ages (dated by TCRdb to 2013 to 2016). Context from the whole study: In model experiments, roughly one uniquely barcoded TCR beta cDNA molecule per two T cells was captured by template switching. To track age-related changes in TCR beta repertoire diversity, the study relied on deep sequencing normalized with unique cDNA molecular identifiers. The donors were split into four age groups: young (average 16 years), middle-aged (around 37), aged (more than 60) and long-lived (under 85). To avoid experimental bias, donors of different ages were distributed randomly across sequencing lanes. The study analyzed two additional independent replicas of 1 million unique cDNA reads from the same blood draw for two donors, one aged 18 to 30 and one aged 80 or older. Study-wide conclusions, independent of this receptor: Estimates of total diversity based on one million sequenced T cells were considered lower bounds and underestimates. As age increased, observed TCR beta diversity per million T cells dropped in a roughly linear way, and a significant reduction was already evident by age 40. The percentage of naive T cells measured by flow cytometry correlated strongly with observed TCR beta diversity. Because donor CMV infection status was unknown, age-related changes in expanded clonotypes were potentially confounded. Since profiling was done on bulk unsorted PBMCs, naive and antigen-experienced compartments could not be conclusively compared. Compared with the aged group, more naive CD4+ T cells, fewer expanded clones and increased TCR diversity were shown by the long-lived group, suggesting age selection.

The approximately 41 donors, aged about 6 to 90 years, were systemically healthy Caucasian individuals from Russia. Ten milliliters of peripheral blood were drawn from each donor into EDTA-treated Vacutainer tubes. Ficoll-Paque density-gradient centrifugation was used to isolate PBMCs, with at least 6 million obtained per sample. Total RNA was extracted from PBMCs with Trizol reagent, with at least 6 micrograms obtained per sample. For every donor, an aliquot of PBMCs went through flow cytometry to measure the percentages of naive CD45RAhigh/CD27high T cells. Libraries came from 5' RACE. The sample was run on an Illumina HiSeq 2500. A second PCR of 7 to 11 cycles was run with a J-beta primer mix and a sample-barcoded 5' primer. A unique molecular identifier was introduced onto each TCR beta cDNA molecule by a template-switch 5' adaptor carrying 12 random nucleotides. Each sample yielded at least 2.5 million CDR3-containing paired-end reads. All of the RNA was converted into first-strand cDNA using the Mint cDNA synthesis kit, with a TRBC-specific oligonucleotide serving as the primer. Following uracil-DNA glycosylase treatment, all cDNA underwent a first 18-cycle PCR with the universal primers M1SS and BC2_uni_R. Per the source publication's procedure: Normalization of each sample was performed by random selection of 1 million high-quality reads, each carrying a distinct molecular identifier. Reads sharing molecular identifiers were discarded rather than binned into consensus sequences. MiTCR, with a Q25 quality threshold and the strictest error-elimination algorithm, was used for CDR3 identification, clonotype clustering and error correction. Lower-bound total TCR beta diversity was estimated with a nonparametric unseen species model using Euler transformation. In TCRdb, the public reads were trimmed at Q25 with fastp and aligned with MiXCR, with productive beta chains retained. A single entry per CDR3 protein holds the most common genes and DNA from its merged rows. TCRdb, not the original authors, processed these V and J calls. The sample table lists about 680,000 distinct CDR3 sequences, 45% to 50% of them with a count of one. The ten largest make up around 32% of the sample.

This clonotype was detected ten times or more. No cognate antigen has been identified for it. The sample holds no much larger clone one base away, and base qualities are not on file. The sample was blood. This receptor was obtained from a woman aged 55-75 years in good health.

The nucleotides are TGTGCCAGCAGCTTCCCGCTAGCGGGAGGGCCTTCCTACGAGCAGTACTTC. Its protein reads: CASSFPLAGGPSYEQYF. The V and J genes are TRBV7-2 and TRBJ2-7; 12 nucleotides in the junction match TRBD2. V and J are trimmed by 3 bases and 1 base, and the gene matches miss 7 bases of the junction. The CDR3, from cysteine to phenylalanine, totals 17 residues. Only the CDR3 DNA is retained, 51 bases long and in frame from the first base. CDR1 SGHTA and CDR2 FQGNSA were looked up in the germline V gene.